The count of the clone carrying this TCR beta chain is one. The antigen is undetermined. This table comes from immunoSEQ multiplex PCR, and its TCRdb copy is limited to in-frame clones, with some not included. The sample carries some 200,000 clones, under 95% recorded once. Germline CDR1 is SGHRS and CDR2 is YFSETQ. V was pared by 1 base and J by 2 bases, with 7 bases between. The CDR3 has 14 residues. This sample was included in a study of T cell responses to AZD1222 COVID-19 vaccine. Study findings and constraints: Females made up more of the donors, who were largely white British, and clonal diversity may have come out too low. Only 5 or 6 individuals given AZD1222 were seropositive at baseline. An increase in Spike-specific TCR breadth and depth was observed after two AZD1222 doses. Nearly half of unique spike-specific TCRs reportedly avoided B.1.351 and B.1.1.7 mutated regions.

This chain connects TRBV5-1 to TRBJ1-3; D gene unclear. This sequence was found in an adult in good health. The sequencing here drew on peripheral blood, taken on day 0 of MenACWY control vaccination. The CDR3 coding sequence is TGCGCCAGCAGCTTGAGCCAGACTGGAAACACCATATATTTT. Translation: CASSLSQTGNTIYF.